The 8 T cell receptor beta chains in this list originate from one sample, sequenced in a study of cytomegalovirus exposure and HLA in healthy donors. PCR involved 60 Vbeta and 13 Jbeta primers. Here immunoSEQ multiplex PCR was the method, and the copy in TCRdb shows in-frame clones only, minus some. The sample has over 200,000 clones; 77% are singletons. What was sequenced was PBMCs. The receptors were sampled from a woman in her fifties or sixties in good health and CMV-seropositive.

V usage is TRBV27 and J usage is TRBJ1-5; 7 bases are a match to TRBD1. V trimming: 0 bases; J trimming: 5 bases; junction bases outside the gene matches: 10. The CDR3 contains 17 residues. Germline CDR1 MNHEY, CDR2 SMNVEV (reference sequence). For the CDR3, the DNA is TGTGCCAGCAGTTTATCCAAATGGACAGGAGGGGATCAGCCCCAGCATTTT. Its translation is CASSLSKWTGGDQPQHF.

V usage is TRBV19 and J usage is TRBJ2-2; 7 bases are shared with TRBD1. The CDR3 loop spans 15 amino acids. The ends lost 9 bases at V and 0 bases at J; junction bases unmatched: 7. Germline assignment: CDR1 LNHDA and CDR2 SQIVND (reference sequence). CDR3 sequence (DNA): TGTGCCAGCTCCACAGGGGACGCGAACACCGGGGAGCTGTTTTTT. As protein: CASSTGDANTGELFF. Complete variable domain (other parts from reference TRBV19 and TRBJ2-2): DGGITQSPKYLFRKEGQNVTLSCEQNLNHDAMYWYRQDPGQGLRLIYYSQIVNDFQKGDIAEGYSVSREKKESFPLTVTSAQKNPTAFYLCASSTGDANTGELFFGEGSRLTVL.

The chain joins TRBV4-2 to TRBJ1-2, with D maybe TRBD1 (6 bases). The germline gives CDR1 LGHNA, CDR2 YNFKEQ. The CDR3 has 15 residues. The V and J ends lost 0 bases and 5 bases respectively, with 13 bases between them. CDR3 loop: CASSQEGVGTYGYTF. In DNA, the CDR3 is TGTGCCAGCAGCCAAGAGGGGGTGGGGACATATGGCTACACCTTC.

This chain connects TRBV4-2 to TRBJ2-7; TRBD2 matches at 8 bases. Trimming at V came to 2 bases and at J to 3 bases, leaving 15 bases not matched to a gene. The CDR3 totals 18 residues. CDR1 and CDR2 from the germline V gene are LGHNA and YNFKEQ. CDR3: CASSQTWWREENSYEQYF. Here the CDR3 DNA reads TGTGCCAGCAGCCAAACGTGGTGGCGGGAGGAAAACAGCTACGAGCAGTACTTC.

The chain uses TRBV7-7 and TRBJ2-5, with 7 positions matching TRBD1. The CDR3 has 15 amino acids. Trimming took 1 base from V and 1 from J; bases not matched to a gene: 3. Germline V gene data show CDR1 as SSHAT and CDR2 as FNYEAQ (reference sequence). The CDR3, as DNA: TGTGCCAGCAGCTTAGGACAGGGATCCCAAGAGACCCAGTACTTC. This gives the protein CASSLGQGSQETQYF.

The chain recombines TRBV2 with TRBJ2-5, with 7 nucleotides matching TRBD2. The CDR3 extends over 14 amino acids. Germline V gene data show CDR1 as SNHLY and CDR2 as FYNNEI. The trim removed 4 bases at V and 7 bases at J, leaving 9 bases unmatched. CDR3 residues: CASSGKREALTQYF. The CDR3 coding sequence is TGTGCCAGCAGTGGAAAGCGGGAAGCCCTGACCCAGTACTTC.

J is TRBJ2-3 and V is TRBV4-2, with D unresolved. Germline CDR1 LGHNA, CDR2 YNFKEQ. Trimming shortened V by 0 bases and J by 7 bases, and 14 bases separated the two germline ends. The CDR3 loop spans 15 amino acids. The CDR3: CASSQDYYQENTQYF. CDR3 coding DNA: TGTGCCAGCAGCCAAGATTACTATCAAGAGAATACGCAGTATTTT.

The CDR3 reads CASSLDTGHPTF. The CDR3 DNA follows: TGTGCCAGCAGCTTGGATACAGGGCATCCCACCTTC. V usage is TRBV5-4 and J usage is TRBJ1-2; the D gene is possibly TRBD1 (6 bases). Germline V CDR1 and CDR2: SGHNT, YYREEE (reference sequence). The CDR3 contains 12 residues. Trimming pared 0 bases from V and 13 bases from J, leaving 13 bases between.